This section outlines one T cell receptor (beta chain) sequence together with its context. The target antigen is unknown. Germline V gene lookup returns CDR1 KGHSH and CDR2 LQKENI. The CDR3 extends over 15 amino acids. Trimming removed 3 bases from V and 0 bases from J, with 8 bases in between. TCRdb re-analysed the 5' RACE reads in MiXCR, keeping a single row per CDR3 protein. The sample carries just under 600,000 distinct CDR3 sequences, roughly 12% recorded once. This sample stems from a study of T cells after yellow fever vaccination. Whole-study results and caveats: Booster samples showed a return of most primary-vaccination clones (around 96% CD4, 88% CD8). Although most clonotypes did not, a small share appeared in both CD4 and CD8 compartments. The secondary T-cell response peaked on day 5, not day 15, but was weaker.

The sample was PBMCs, taken on the day of the yellow fever booster vaccination. The sequence was obtained from a man between 25 and 39 years old who received the YFV17D yellow fever vaccine. The chain links TRBV18 to TRBJ1-4; D is ambiguous. Here the CDR3 DNA reads TGTGCCAGCTCACCCTCTCTTGCAACTAATGAAAAACTGTTTTTT. Protein product: CASSPSLATNEKLFF.